This TCR beta chain was found in a study of blood T cells in healthy people across ages. In the case of this clonotype: At one boundary the junction diverges from the germline segment, which might be a read error.

Per germline, CDR1 MDHEN and CDR2 SYDVKM. The CDR3 consists of 14 residues. Ten milliliters of peripheral blood were drawn from each donor. Through a sample-barcoded 5' primer and a J-beta primer mix, a second PCR was run for roughly 7 to 11 cycles. In TCRdb, the 5' RACE reads were re-called with MiXCR into one record per CDR3 protein. The profile shows about 800,000 distinct CDR3 sequences, 20% to 30% of them singletons. This sample also belongs to another study, concerning T cells of mothers and their children. That source notes: cDNA was made from all extracted RNA, about 1.5 ug per 15 ul. M1S, a second-PCR primer, added sample barcodes and 2-4 random nucleotides.

Specimen: blood. This TCR was recovered from a boy aged 5-17 years in good health. The chain couples TRBV28 to TRBJ2-7, with D possibly TRBD1 on 6 matching bases. CDR3 amino acids: CASSSPGHSYEQYF. The DNA for the CDR3 is TGCGCCAGCAGCTCCCCGGGACACTCCTACGAGCAGTACTTC.